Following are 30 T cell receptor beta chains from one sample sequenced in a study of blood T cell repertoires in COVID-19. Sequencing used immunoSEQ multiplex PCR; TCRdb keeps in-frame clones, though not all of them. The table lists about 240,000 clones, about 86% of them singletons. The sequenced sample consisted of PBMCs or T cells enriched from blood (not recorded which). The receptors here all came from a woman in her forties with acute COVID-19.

CDR3 in DNA: TGTGCCACCAGCAAACTAGAGATGAACACAGATACGCAGTATTTT. This codes for CATSKLEMNTDTQYF. The rearrangement joins TRBV15 to TRBJ2-3; the D gene is possibly TRBD2 (5 bases). Deletions cut 4 bases from V and 2 bases from J, with 13 bases between. Germline V gives CDR1 LNHNV, CDR2 YYDKDF (reference sequence). The CDR3 runs to 15 residues.

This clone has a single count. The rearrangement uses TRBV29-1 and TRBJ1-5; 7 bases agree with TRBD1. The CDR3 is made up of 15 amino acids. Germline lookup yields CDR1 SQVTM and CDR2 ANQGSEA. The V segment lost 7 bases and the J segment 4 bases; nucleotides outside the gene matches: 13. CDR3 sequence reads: CSASGGRGANQPQHF. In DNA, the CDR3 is TGCAGCGCTTCAGGGGGGCGAGGAGCAAATCAGCCCCAGCATTTT. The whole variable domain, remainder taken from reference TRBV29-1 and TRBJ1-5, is SAVISQKPSRDICQRGTSLTIQCQVDSQVTMMFWYRQQPGQSLTLIATANQGSEATYESGFVIDKFPISRPNLTFSTLTVSNMSPEDSSIYLCSASGGRGANQPQHFGDGTRLSIL.

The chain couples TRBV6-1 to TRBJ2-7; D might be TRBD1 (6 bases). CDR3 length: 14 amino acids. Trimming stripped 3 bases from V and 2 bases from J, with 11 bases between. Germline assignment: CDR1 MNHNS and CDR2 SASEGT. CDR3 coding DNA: TGTGCCAGCAGTGACCCACAGGGCCCCTACGAGCAGTACTTC. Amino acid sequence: CASSDPQGPYEQYF.

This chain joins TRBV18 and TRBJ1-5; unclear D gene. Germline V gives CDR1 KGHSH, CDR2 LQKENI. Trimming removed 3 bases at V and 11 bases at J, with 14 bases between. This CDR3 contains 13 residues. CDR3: CASSPATREAQHF. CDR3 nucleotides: TGTGCCAGCTCACCTGCAACAAGGGAGGCCCAGCATTTT.

CDR3 sequence reads: CASSLRPGQGGTGELFF. CDR3 bases: TGCGCCAGCAGCTTGAGACCGGGACAGGGTGGCACCGGGGAGCTGTTTTTT. The rearrangement joins TRBV5-1 to TRBJ2-2; TRBD1 matches 9 bases. Germline CDR1 reads SGHRS; CDR2 reads YFSETQ. The CDR3 spans 17 residues. V gave up 1 base and J gave up 4 bases; unmatched junction bases: 8.

The CDR3 DNA is TGTGCCAGCAGCTTCGGGACTAGCGAGGAAGAGACCCAGTACTTC. It encodes CASSFGTSEEETQYF. The J gene is TRBJ2-5, the V gene TRBV7-2, with 10 positions matching TRBD2. Germline V gives CDR1 SGHTA, CDR2 FQGNSA. V shed 3 bases, J shed 3 bases, and the junction held 4 bases outside the gene matches. The CDR3 length is 15 residues.

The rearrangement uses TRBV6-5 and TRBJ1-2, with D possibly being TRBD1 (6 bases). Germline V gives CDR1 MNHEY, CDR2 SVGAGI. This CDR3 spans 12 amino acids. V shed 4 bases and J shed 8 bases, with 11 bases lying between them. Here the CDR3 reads CASSSITGGYTF. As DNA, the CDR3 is TGTGCCAGCAGTTCTATTACAGGGGGCTACACCTTC.

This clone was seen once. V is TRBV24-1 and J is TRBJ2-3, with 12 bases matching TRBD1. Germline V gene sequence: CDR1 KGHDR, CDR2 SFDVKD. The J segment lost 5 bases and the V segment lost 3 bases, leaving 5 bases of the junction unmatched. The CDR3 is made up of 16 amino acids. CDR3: CATSDAGQGAKDTQYF. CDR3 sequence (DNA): TGTGCCACCAGTGATGCGGGACAGGGGGCGAAAGATACGCAGTATTTT.

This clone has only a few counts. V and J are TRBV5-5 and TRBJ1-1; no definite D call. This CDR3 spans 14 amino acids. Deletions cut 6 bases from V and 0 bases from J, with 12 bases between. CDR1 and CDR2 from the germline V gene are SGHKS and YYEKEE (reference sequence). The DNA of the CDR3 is TGTGCCAGCACGGCGGAGAGGTTGAACACTGAAGCTTTCTTT. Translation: CASTAERLNTEAFF.

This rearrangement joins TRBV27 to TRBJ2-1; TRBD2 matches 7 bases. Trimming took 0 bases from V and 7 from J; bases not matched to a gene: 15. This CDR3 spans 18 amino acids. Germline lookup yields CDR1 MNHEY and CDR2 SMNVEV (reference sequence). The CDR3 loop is CASSLSPVERGPFNEQFF. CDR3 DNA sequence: TGTGCCAGCAGTTTATCCCCAGTGGAGCGGGGCCCATTTAATGAGCAGTTCTTC.

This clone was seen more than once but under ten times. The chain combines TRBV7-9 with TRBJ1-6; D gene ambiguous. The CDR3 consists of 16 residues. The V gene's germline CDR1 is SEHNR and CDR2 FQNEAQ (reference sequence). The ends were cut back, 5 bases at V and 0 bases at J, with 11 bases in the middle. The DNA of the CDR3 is TGTGCCAGCAGCCCTTTAAGGAGCTCCTATAATTCACCCCTCCACTTT. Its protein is CASSPLRSSYNSPLHF.

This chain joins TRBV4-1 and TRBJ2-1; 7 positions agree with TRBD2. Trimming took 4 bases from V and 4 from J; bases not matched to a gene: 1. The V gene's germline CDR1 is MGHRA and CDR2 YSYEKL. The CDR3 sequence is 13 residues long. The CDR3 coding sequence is TGCGCCAGCAGCCTGCGGGAGTACAATGAGCAGTTCTTC. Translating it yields CASSLREYNEQFF.

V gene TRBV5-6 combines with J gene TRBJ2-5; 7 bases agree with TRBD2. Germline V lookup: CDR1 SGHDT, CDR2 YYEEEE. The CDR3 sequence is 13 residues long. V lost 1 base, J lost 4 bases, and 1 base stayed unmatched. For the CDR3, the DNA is TGTGCCAGCAGCTTGCTAGCGGTAGAGACCCAGTACTTC. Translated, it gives CASSLLAVETQYF.

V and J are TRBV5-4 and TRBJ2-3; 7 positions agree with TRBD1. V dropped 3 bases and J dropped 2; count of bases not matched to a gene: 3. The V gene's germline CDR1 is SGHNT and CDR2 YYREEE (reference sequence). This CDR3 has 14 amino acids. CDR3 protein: CASSSGTDTDTQYF. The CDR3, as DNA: TGTGCCAGCAGCTCCGGGACAGACACAGATACGCAGTATTTT.

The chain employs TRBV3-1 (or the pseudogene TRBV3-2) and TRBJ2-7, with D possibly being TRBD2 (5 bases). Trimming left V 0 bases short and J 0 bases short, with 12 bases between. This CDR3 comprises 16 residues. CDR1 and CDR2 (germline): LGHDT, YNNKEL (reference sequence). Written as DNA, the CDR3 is TGTGCCAGCAGCCAAGACTACGGGATAAACTCCTACGAGCAGTACTTC. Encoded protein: CASSQDYGINSYEQYF.

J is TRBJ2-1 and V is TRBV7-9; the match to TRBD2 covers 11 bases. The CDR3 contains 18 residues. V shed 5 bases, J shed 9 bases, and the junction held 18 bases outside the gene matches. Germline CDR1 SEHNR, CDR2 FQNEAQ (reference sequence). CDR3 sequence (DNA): TGTGCCAGCAGCCCAGGGGGACTAGCGGATAACCAGGGAAGTGAGCAGTTCTTC. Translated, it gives CASSPGGLADNQGSEQFF.

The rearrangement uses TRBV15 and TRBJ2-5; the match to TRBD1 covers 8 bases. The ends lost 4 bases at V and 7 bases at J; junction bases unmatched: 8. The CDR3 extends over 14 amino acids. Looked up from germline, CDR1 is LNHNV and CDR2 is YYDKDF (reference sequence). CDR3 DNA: TGTGCCACCAGCACTGGACAGGGCGATGGGACCCAGTACTTC. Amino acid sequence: CATSTGQGDGTQYF.

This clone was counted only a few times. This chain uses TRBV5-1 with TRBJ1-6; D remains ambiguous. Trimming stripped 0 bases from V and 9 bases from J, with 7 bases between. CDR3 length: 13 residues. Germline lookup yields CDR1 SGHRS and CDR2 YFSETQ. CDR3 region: CASSLAGISPLHF. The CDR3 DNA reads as TGCGCCAGCAGCTTGGCCGGTATTTCACCCCTCCACTTT.

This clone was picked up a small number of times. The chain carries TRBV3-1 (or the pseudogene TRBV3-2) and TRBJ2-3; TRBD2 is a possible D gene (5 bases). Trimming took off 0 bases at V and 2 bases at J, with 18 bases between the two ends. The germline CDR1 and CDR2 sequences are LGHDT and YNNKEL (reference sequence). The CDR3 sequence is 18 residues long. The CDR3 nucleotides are TGTGCCAGCAGCCAAGAAGGTGGCTCTAGCATAGACACAGATACGCAGTATTTT. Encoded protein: CASSQEGGSSIDTDTQYF.

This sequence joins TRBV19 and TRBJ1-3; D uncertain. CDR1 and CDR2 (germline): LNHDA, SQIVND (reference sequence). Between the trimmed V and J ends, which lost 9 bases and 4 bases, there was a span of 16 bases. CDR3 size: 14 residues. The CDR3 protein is CASLGSAGGNTIYF. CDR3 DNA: TGTGCCAGCCTTGGGAGCGCCGGAGGAAACACCATATATTTT.

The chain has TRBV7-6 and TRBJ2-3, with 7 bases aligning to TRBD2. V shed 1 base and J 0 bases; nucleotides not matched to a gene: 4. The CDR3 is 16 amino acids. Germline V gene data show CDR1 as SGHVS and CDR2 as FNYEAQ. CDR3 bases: TGTGCCAGCAGCTTAGGCAGCGGGACTAGCACAGATACGCAGTATTTT. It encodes CASSLGSGTSTDTQYF.

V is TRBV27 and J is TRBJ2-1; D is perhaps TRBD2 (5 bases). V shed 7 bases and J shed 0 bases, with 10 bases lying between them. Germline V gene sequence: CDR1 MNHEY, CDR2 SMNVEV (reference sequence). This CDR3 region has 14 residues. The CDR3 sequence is CASTIGSSYNEQFF. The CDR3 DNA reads TGTGCCAGCACAATTGGGAGCTCCTACAATGAGCAGTTCTTC.

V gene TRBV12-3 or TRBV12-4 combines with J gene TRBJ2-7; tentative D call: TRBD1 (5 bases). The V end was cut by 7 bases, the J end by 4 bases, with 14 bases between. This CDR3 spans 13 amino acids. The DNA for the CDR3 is TGTGCCAGCACCTGGGGCAGGGCGTACGAGCAGTACTTC. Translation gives CASTWGRAYEQYF.

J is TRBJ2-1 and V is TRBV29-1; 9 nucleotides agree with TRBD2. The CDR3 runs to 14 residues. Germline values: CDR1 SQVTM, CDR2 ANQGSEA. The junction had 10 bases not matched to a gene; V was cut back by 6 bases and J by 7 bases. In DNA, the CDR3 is TGCAGCGTGGATACTAGCGGGTCAGGGAATGAGCAGTTCTTC. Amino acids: CSVDTSGSGNEQFF.

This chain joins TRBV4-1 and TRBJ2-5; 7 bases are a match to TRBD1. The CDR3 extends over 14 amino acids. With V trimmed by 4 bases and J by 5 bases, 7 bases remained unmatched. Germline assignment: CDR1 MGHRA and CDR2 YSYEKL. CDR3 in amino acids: CASSPQQGKETQYF. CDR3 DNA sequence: TGCGCCAGCAGCCCCCAACAGGGGAAGGAGACCCAGTACTTC.

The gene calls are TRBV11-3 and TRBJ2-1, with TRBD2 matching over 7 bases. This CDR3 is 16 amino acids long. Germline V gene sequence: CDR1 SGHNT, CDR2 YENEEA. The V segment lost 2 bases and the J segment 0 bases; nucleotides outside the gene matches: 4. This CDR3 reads CASSLRRETSYNEQFF. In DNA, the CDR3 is TGTGCCAGCAGCTTACGGCGGGAGACCTCCTACAATGAGCAGTTCTTC.

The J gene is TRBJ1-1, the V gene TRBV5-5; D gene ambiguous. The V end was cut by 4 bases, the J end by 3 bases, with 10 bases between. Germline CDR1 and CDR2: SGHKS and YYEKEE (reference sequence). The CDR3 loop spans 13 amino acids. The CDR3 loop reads CASSPRVDTEAFF. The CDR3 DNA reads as TGTGCCAGCAGCCCCCGGGTAGACACTGAAGCTTTCTTT.

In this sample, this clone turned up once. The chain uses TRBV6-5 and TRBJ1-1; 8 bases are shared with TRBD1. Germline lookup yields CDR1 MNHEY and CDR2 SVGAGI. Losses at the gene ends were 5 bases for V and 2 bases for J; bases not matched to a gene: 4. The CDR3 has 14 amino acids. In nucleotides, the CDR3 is TGTGCCAGCAGTCAGGGGGCAGAAAACACTGAAGCTTTCTTT. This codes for CASSQGAENTEAFF.

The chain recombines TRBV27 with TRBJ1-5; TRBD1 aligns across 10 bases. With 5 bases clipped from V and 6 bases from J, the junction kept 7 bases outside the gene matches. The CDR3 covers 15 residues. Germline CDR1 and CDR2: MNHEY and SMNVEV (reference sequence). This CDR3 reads CASSPRTGGSQPQHF. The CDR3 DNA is TGTGCCAGCAGTCCCAGGACAGGGGGTAGTCAGCCCCAGCATTTT.

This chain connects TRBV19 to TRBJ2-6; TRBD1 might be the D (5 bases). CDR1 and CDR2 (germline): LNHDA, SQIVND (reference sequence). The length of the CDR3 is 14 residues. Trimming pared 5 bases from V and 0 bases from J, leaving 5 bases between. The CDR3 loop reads CASSDSSGANVLTF. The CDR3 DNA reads TGTGCCAGTAGTGACAGCTCTGGGGCCAACGTCCTGACTTTC. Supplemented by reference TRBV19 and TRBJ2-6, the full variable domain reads DGGITQSPKYLFRKEGQNVTLSCEQNLNHDAMYWYRQDPGQGLRLIYYSQIVNDFQKGDIAEGYSVSREKKESFPLTVTSAQKNPTAFYLCASSDSSGANVLTFGAGSRLTVL.